This T cell receptor beta chain was obtained from a study of blood T cell repertoires in COVID-19 (dated by TCRdb to the early 2020s). Looking at the study overall: Collaborator samples came from the United States, Italy and Spain and covered acute and convalescent phases of COVID-19. Samples were obtained from the ongoing ImmuneRACE study (first 160 participants) and from over 1,000 subjects provided by 6 global collaborators. The repertoires were released in a freely available public database meant as a resource for research on the immune response to SARS-CoV-2. Subjects who had been exposed to COVID-19, were actively infected with it, or had recovered from it provided the deeply sampled blood TCRbeta repertoires that made up the dataset. The material from the prospective study consisted of cDNA or gDNA derived from T cells, B-cell-depleted T cells, or PBMCs. Where HLA class I and class II types were available, the types were taken from metadata supplied by the sample provider, not from assay-based typing. A de-identified subject ID, COVID-19 status, age in years and sex were almost always included in the sample metadata.

Relative to germline, V is 8 bases shorter and J is 4 bases shorter, with 15 bases between their ends. CDR1 MDHEN and CDR2 SYDVKM are derived from the germline V gene. The CDR3 goes from the cysteine to the phenylalanine over 14 residues. The CDR3 DNA has 42 bases and is translated from base 1. TCRbeta CDR3 regions were amplified from genomic DNA using the immunoSEQ Assay, a bias-controlled multiplex PCR. Processing in the source paper ran as follows. Nucleated cell counts per sample were estimated from amplification of reference gene primers within the assay. To quantify the absolute abundance of each unique TCRbeta CDR3 rearrangement, sequence reads were collapsed and filtered. Productive Simpson clonality was computed per sample as the square root of Simpson's diversity index over productive rearrangements. Imported from immuneACCESS, the table was reduced by TCRdb to in-frame sequences with V and J called. These copies leave out some clones; in studies compared against another copy, an unresolved V gene accounts for under half, and the cause of the remainder is not known. Clone size and the V and J calls come from that table; the DNA yielded D and trimming. The sample table lists roughly 100,000 clones, approximately 78% of them with a count of one. Clones ranked in the top ten supply approximately 9.6% of the sample.

A word on this clone: Which antigen it targets is not known. Base qualities were left out, and no much larger clone turns up one base away.

Collaborating institutions collected whole blood in K2EDTA tubes following their own protocols. For TCRbeta analysis, collaborators shipped samples in one of three forms: frozen whole blood, isolated PBMCs, or DNA extracted from either of those sample types. The study at large found these results: How much clinical and demographic metadata was included differed by source and by participant, and the metadata was provided uncurated.

The source of this sequence is a man between 60 and 70 years old with active or convalescent COVID-19. The chain joins TRBV28 to TRBJ1-5, with no reliable assignment of the D segment. Sequenced material: peripheral blood. The DNA is as follows: TGTGCCAGCTCCCGAATCCAAGCTAATCAGCCCCAGCATTTT. Translation gives CASSRIQANQPQHF.